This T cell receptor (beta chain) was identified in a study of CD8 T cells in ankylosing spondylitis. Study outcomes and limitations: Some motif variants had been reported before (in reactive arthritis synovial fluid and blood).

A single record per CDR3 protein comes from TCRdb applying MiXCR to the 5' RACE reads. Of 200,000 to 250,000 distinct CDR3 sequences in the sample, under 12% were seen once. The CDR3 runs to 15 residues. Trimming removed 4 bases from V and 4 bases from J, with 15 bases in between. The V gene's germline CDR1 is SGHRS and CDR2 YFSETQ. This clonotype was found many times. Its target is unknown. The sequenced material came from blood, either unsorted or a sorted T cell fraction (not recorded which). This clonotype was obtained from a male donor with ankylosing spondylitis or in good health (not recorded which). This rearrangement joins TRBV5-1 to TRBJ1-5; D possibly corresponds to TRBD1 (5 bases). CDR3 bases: TGCGCCAGCAGCGCCTGGGGGGAAGAGAATCAGCCCCAGCATTTT. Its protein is CASSAWGEENQPQHF.